These 2 T cell receptor beta chains were all obtained from the same sample, sequenced in a study of T cell changes during pregnancy in multiple sclerosis. TCRdb keeps only in-frame clones here, not all; method: immunoSEQ multiplex PCR. The profile shows around 39,000 clones, roughly 84% of them singletons. The material sequenced was CD8+ T cells from peripheral blood mononuclear cells, taken in the first trimester of pregnancy. These receptors all come from a female donor with multiple sclerosis, enrolled in a pregnancy study.

CDR3 nucleotides: TGTGCCAGCAGTCTCGGGTTGGCCCAGCCCCAGCATTTT. This gives the protein CASSLGLAQPQHF. The chain carries TRBV27 and TRBJ1-5, with D uncertain. The CDR3 has 13 residues. Trimming took 5 bases from V and 7 from J, leaving 12 bases between them. CDR1 and CDR2 (germline): MNHEY, SMNVEV (reference sequence).

The chain combines TRBV7-9 with TRBJ2-3, with TRBD2 matching 12 bases. The CDR3 has 16 amino acids. J was trimmed by 7 bases and V by 4 bases; bases with no gene match: 9. Germline V gene sequence: CDR1 SEHNR, CDR2 FQNEAQ (reference sequence). CDR3: CASSSPTSGGPNTQYF. In DNA, the CDR3 is TGTGCCAGCAGCTCCCCGACTAGCGGGGGCCCTAATACGCAGTATTTT.